This T cell receptor (beta chain) is drawn from a study of cytomegalovirus exposure and HLA in healthy donors. The germline CDR1 and CDR2 sequences are SQVTM and ANQGSEA. V was shortened by 1 base and J by 0 bases, with 10 bases between the two germline ends. The CDR3 consists of 15 residues. PCR employed 60 Vbeta and 13 Jbeta primers. Generated by immunoSEQ multiplex PCR, the TCRdb table keeps only in-frame clones and is missing some. The sample lists about 130,000 clones, roughly a tenth occurring once. The specimen sequenced was PBMCs. V and J are TRBV29-1 and TRBJ2-1; the D gene is possibly TRBD2 (6 bases). This receptor was obtained from a woman younger than 30 in good health and CMV-seropositive. The CDR3 spells CSVEGGKSSYNEQFF. The DNA for the CDR3 is TGCAGCGTTGAAGGCGGGAAGAGCTCCTACAATGAGCAGTTCTTC.